This T cell receptor (beta chain) is from a study of blood T cell repertoires in COVID-19 (dated by TCRdb to about 2020). For context, the study as a whole: Samples from collaborators originated in the United States, Italy and Spain and spanned both the acute and convalescent phases of COVID-19. The material from the prospective study consisted of cDNA or gDNA derived from T cells, B-cell-depleted T cells, or PBMCs. Subjects who had been exposed to COVID-19, were actively infected with it, or had recovered from it provided the deeply sampled blood TCRbeta repertoires that made up the dataset. The repertoires were made available in a free public database intended to serve as a resource for research on the immune response to SARS-CoV-2. The samples were drawn from the first 160 participants of the ongoing ImmuneRACE study and from some 1,300 subjects provided by 6 global collaborators. The sample metadata nearly always contained a de-identified subject ID, COVID-19 status, age in years and sex. Where HLA class I and class II types were available, the types were taken from metadata supplied by the sample provider, not from assay-based typing. Beyond this particular receptor, the publication reports: Clinical and demographic metadata were provided uncurated, with the amount varying by source and participant.

The immunoSEQ Assay, a bias-controlled multiplex PCR, was used to amplify TCRbeta CDR3 regions from genomic DNA. Per the source publication's procedure: The number of nucleated cells in each sample was estimated from the amplification of reference gene primers within the assay. To quantify the absolute abundance of each unique TCRbeta CDR3 rearrangement, sequence reads were collapsed and filtered. Productive Simpson clonality was computed per sample as the square root of Simpson's diversity index over productive rearrangements. Sourced from immuneACCESS, this table was stored by TCRdb with only in-frame sequences that have V and J called. A share of the clones is absent; for the studies checked, an unresolved V gene accounts for under half, and the remainder has no known explanation. The V and J calls and clone size come from that table; D and trimming were worked out from the DNA. Here the sample has about 380,000 clones; about 88% occur a single time. The top ten constitute 1.2% of the sample.

V loses 4 bases of germline sequence and J loses 7 bases, and the interval between the two ends is 16 bases. The germline V gene (reference sequence) supplies CDR1 SEHNR and CDR2 FQNEAQ. Measured from the cysteine to the phenylalanine, the CDR3 is 14 residues long. Only the CDR3 portion is preserved as DNA: 42 bases, with reading frame beginning at the first base. Participants in the prospective study were enrolled through a virtual design, were aged roughly 18 to 100 years, and lived in approximately 25 United States geographic areas. To assign participants to cohorts, the prospective study relied on clinical history that participants themselves reported in a screening survey and a study questionnaire. Recovered participants in ImmuneRACE Cohort 3 were defined as having two consecutive negative NP/OP PCR tests, clearance from a healthcare professional, or resolution of symptoms. Mobile phlebotomists in the prospective study collected whole blood, serum and a nasopharyngeal or oropharyngeal swab from every participant. Participants in the prospective study had the option to provide additional blood draws and questionnaires over a roughly 2-month period. Blood samples from the prospective study were shipped frozen or at room temperature prior to DNA extraction.

As regards this clone: This clone's antigen is unknown. Base-call qualities are not available, and no considerably larger clone is one nucleotide away.

Sequencing input: PBMCs or T cells enriched from blood (not recorded which). In this chain, TRBV7-9 is recombined with TRBJ1-1; the D gene cannot be named for sure. The sequence was collected from a woman aged 18-35 years who had recovered from COVID-19. Here the CDR3 is given as CASSSRDMLLEAFF. At the DNA level, the sequence is TGTGCCAGCAGCTCAAGAGACATGCTGCTTGAAGCTTTCTTT. The CDR3 plus the reference TRBV7-9 and TRBJ1-1 genes for the other parts give the full variable domain: DTGVSQNPRHKITKRGQNVTFRCDPISEHNRLYWYRQTLGQGPEFLTYFQNEAQLEKSRLLSDRFSAERPKGSFSTLEIQRTEQGDSAMYLCASSSRDMLLEAFFGQGTRLTVV.